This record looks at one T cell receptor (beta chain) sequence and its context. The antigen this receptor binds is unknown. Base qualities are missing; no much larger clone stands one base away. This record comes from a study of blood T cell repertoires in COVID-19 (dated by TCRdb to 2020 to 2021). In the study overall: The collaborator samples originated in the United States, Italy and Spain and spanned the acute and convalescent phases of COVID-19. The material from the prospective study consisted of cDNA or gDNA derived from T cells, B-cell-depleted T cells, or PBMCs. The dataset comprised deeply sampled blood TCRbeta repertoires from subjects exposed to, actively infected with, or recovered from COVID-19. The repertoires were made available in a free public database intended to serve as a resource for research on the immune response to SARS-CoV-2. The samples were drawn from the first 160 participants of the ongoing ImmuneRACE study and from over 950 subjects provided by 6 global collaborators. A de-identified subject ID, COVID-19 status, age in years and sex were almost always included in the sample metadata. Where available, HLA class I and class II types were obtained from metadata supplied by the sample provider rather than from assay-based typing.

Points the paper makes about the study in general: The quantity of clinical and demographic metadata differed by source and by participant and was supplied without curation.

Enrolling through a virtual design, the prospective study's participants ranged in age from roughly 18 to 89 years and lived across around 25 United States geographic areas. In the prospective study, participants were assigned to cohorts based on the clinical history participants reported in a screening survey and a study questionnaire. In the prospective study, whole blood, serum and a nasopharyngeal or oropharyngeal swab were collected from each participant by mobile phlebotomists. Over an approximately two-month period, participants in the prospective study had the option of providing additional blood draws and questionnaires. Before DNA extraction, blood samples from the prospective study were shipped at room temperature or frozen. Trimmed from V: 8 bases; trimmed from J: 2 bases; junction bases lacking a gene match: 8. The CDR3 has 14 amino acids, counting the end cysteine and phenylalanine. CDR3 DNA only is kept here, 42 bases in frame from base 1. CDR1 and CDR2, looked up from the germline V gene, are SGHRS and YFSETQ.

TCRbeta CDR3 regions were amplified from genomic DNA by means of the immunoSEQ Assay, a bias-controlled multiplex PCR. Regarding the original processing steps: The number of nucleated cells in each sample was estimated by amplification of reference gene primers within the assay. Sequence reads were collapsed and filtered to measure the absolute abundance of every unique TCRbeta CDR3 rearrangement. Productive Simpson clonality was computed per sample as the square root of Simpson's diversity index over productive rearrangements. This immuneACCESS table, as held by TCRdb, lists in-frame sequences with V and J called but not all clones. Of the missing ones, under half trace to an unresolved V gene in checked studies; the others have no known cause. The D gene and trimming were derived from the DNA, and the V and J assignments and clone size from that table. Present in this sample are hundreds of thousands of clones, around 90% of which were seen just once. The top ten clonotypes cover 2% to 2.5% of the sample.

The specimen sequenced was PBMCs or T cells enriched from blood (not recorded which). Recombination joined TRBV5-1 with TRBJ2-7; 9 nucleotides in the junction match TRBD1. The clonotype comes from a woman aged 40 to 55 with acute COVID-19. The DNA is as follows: TGCGCCAGTGGTGGACAGGGGAAACCCTACGAGCAGTACTTC. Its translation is CASGGQGKPYEQYF.